The rows below give T cell receptor beta chains drawn from one sample of a study of blood T cell repertoires in COVID-19. TCRdb's table, derived via immunoSEQ multiplex PCR, lists solely in-frame clones and lacks some. This sample yields about 160,000 clones, of which 75% to 90% are seen a single time; under 4% belongs to the top ten. Sequenced sample: peripheral blood. These receptors all stem from a human donor with acute or convalescent COVID-19. The donor label of this sample is uncertain. CDR3s include the opening cysteine and the closing phenylalanine or tryptophan. The D gene is left open where the match is weak. A clone size is listed for some rows: how often the clone was seen (once, few, many), or a class if it is expanded.

TRBV2	-	-	TRBJ1-1	TGTGCCAGCAGTGAGAAAAGCGCCCCGTTTTCCATTAGGGCTTTCTTT	CASSEKSAPFSIRAFF
TRBV3-1/TRBV3-2	-	-	TRBJ2-1	TGTGCCAGCAGCCAATTAAAGGGGGGGGGAAATGAGCAGTTCTTC	CASSQLKGGGNEQFF
TRBV7-7	-	TRBD1	TRBJ2-7	TGTGCCAGCTCGGTGGGACAGGGTTACGAGCAGTACTTC	CASSVGQGYEQYF
TRBV7-2	-	TRBD2	TRBJ2-5	TGTGCCAGCAGCGTCGGAACTAGCGGGGGGGCGGTTGTTACCCAGTACTTC	CASSVGTSGGAVVTQYF
TRBV7-2	-	-	TRBJ1-5	TGTGCCAGCAGCTTAGAGAGCCGAGGGAGCAATCAGCCCCAGCATTTT	CASSLESRGSNQPQHF
TRBV5-1	-	TRBD1	TRBJ2-5	TGCGCCAGCAGCTGGGGGACAGGGGGCAGGGAGACCCAGTACTTC	CASSWGTGGRETQYF
TRBV7-3	-	TRBD1	TRBJ1-2	TGTGCCAGCAGCCAAGGGTGGGGACAGGATATTAACTATGGCTACACCTTC	CASSQGWGQDINYGYTF
TRBV3-1/TRBV3-2	-	-	TRBJ1-2	TGTGCCAGCAGCCAAGAGGGCCGCGGGGGGAACTATGGCTACACCTTC	CASSQEGRGGNYGYTF
TRBV6-5	-	TRBD1	TRBJ1-1	TGTGCCAGCAGCACCCCGCAGAGGGCAGGGGGAGAAGCTTTCTTT	CASSTPQRAGGEAFF
TRBV7-9	-	TRBD1	TRBJ1-1	TGTGCCAGCAGCCCGGGGACAGTTTCGAACACTGAAGCTTTCTTT	CASSPGTVSNTEAFF
TRBV28	-	TRBD1	TRBJ2-5	TGTGCCAGCAGTCCCGGGACAGGGAGTGAGACCCAGTACTTC	CASSPGTGSETQYF
TRBV5-5	-	-	TRBJ2-7	TGTGCCAGCACGGGGGGCGCCACCTACGAGCAGTACTTC	CASTGGATYEQYF
TRBV7-2	-	-	TRBJ2-7	TGTGCCAGCAGCTTAGAAGCTAGCCGGAACGAGCAGTACTTC	CASSLEASRNEQYF
TRBV6-1	-	-	TRBJ2-1	TGTGCCAGCAGTGAAGCCCGCCCGGTGTCGCGGGTGTACAATGAGCAGTTCTTC	CASSEARPVSRVYNEQFF
TRBV9	-	TRBD2	TRBJ2-3	TGTGCCAGCAGCCCCGGGACTAGCGGGAGCACAGATACGCAGTATTTT	CASSPGTSGSTDTQYF
TRBV19	-	-	TRBJ2-7	TGTGCCAGTAGTATAGGTCTACAGTCCTACGAGCAGTACTTC	CASSIGLQSYEQYF
TRBV11-3	-	TRBD1	TRBJ1-2	TGTGCCAGCAGCTTAGATGCGGGACAGGGCAACTATGGCTACACCTTC	CASSLDAGQGNYGYTF
TRBV19	-	TRBD1	TRBJ1-2	TGTGCCAGTAGTATACCAGGACAGGGGGTTAACTATGGCTACACCTTC	CASSIPGQGVNYGYTF
TRBV4-2	-	TRBD2	TRBJ2-5	TGTGCCAGCAGCCAAGAACTAGCGGGGGGGCCATGGAAAGAGACCCAGTACTTC	CASSQELAGGPWKETQYF
TRBV18	once	TRBD1	TRBJ1-5	TGTGCCAGCTCACAGAACAGGGGAAATCAGCCCCAGCATTTT	CASSQNRGNQPQHF
TRBV7-7	-	TRBD1	TRBJ1-1	TGTGCCAGCAGCCAATGGGACAGGGCTGAAGCTTTCTTT	CASSQWDRAEAFF
TRBV7-9	-	-	TRBJ2-7	TGTGCCAGCAGCCGAGACCGGGACACCGCCTACGAGCAGTACTTC	CASSRDRDTAYEQYF
TRBV19	-	-	TRBJ1-4	TGTGCCAGTAGAAGTCAGACAGGCTATAATGAAAAACTGTTTTTT	CASRSQTGYNEKLFF
TRBV27	-	TRBD1	TRBJ1-2	TGTGCCAGCACCCCAAGGAGGGACAGCTATGGCTACACCTTC	CASTPRRDSYGYTF
TRBV7-7	-	TRBD1	TRBJ1-4	TGTGCCAGCAGCTTGGACAGGGCGAGTGAAAAACTGTTTTTT	CASSLDRASEKLFF
TRBV3-1/TRBV3-2	many	TRBD2	TRBJ2-2	TGTGCCAGCAGCCAAGATCAACTAGCGGGGGGGCCAAACACCGGGGAGCTGTTTTTT	CASSQDQLAGGPNTGELFF
TRBV7-2	-	TRBD1	TRBJ2-7	TGTGCCAGCGTCCGGGACAGGGGGGAGTACGAGCAGTACTTC	CASVRDRGEYEQYF
TRBV19	-	-	TRBJ1-5	TGTGCCAGTAGTATGCCGACAGGCACTATCAATCAGCCCCAGCATTTT	CASSMPTGTINQPQHF
TRBV12-5	-	TRBD2	TRBJ2-2	TGTGCTAGTGGTTTGTCAAAGTCCGGGACTAGCGGGGGGTCCACCGGGGAGCTGTTTTTT	CASGLSKSGTSGGSTGELFF
TRBV5-1	-	-	TRBJ1-2	TGCGCCAGCAGCTTCGACAGTTCCTATGGCTACACCTTC	CASSFDSSYGYTF
TRBV7-9	once	TRBD1	TRBJ1-6	TGTGCCAGCAGTCACCGGTCGACAGGGCGGAATTCACCCCTCCACTTT	CASSHRSTGRNSPLHF
TRBV28	-	-	TRBJ1-2	TGTGCCAGCAGTTTGCGCCAGGGCTATGGCTACACCTTC	CASSLRQGYGYTF
TRBV3-1/TRBV3-2	-	TRBD2	TRBJ2-2	TGTGCCAGCAGCTACGGGACTAGCGGGGGCGCAAACACCGGGGAGCTGTTTTTT	CASSYGTSGGANTGELFF
TRBV11-1	-	-	TRBJ1-1	TGTGCCAGCAGCTTGGGTTTGGGCCAGAACACTGAAGCTTTCTTT	CASSLGLGQNTEAFF
TRBV3-1/TRBV3-2	-	TRBD2	TRBJ2-1	TGTGCCAGCAGCCAAGAAATAGCGGGGGGGTTTTATTACAATGAGCAGTTCTTC	CASSQEIAGGFYYNEQFF
TRBV28	-	-	TRBJ2-3	TGTGCCAGCAGTTTTGGGGACACGGGCACAGATACGCAGTATTTT	CASSFGDTGTDTQYF
TRBV9	-	-	TRBJ1-1	TGTGCCAGCAGCCCGGGATTGAACACTGAAGCTTTCTTT	CASSPGLNTEAFF
TRBV5-1	once	-	TRBJ2-7	TGCGCCAGCAGCTGGTACAGCTCCTACGAGCAGTACTTC	CASSWYSSYEQYF
TRBV4-1	-	-	TRBJ1-2	TGCGGGTCAAGTTACAGGGTTAACTATGGCTACACCTTC	CGSSYRVNYGYTF
TRBV18	once	TRBD1	TRBJ2-1	TGTGCCAGCTCACCGAGACAGGGGCACAATGAGCAGTTCTTC	CASSPRQGHNEQFF
TRBV19	-	-	TRBJ1-1	TGTGCCAGTAGTGGTGCTAGGTACACTGAAGCTTTCTTT	CASSGARYTEAFF
TRBV7-3	-	-	TRBJ1-1	TGTGCCAGCAGCTTAAACGCAGGGATGAACACTGAAGCTTTCTTT	CASSLNAGMNTEAFF
TRBV19	-	-	TRBJ1-5	TGTGCCAGCCGGGGGGTGGGGCAGCCCCAGCATTTT	CASRGVGQPQHF
TRBV20-1	-	-	TRBJ1-2	TGCAGTGCTACCAGGCCCTATGGCTACACCTTC	CSATRPYGYTF
TRBV29-1	-	TRBD1	TRBJ2-2	TGCAGCGTGACGGAACCGGGACAGGATAAGACCGGGGAGCTGTTTTTT	CSVTEPGQDKTGELFF